The rows below give T cell receptor beta chains drawn from one sample of a study of cytomegalovirus exposure and HLA in healthy donors. The table came from immunoSEQ multiplex PCR; TCRdb's copy has only in-frame clones and leaves some out. In total, the table holds approximately 51,000 clones. The sample was PBMCs. Receptors were obtained from a man aged 35-49 years in good health and CMV-seropositive. CDR3s include the opening cysteine and the closing phenylalanine or tryptophan. The order of the fields is D gene, V gene, J gene, CDR3 protein, CDR3 DNA. D genes are given only for firm matches.

TRBD1,TRBV10-3,TRBJ2-7,CAISQDRVLHEQYF,TGTGCCATCAGCCAGGACAGGGTTCTCCACGAGCAGTACTTC
NA,TRBV5-1,TRBJ1-2,CASGSGGLWEDYTF,TGCGCCAGCGGTTCGGGGGGGCTATGGGAGGACTACACCTTC
NA,TRBV27,TRBJ1-1,CASSLGGFTEAFF,TGTGCCAGCAGCCTGGGGGGTTTCACTGAAGCTTTCTTT
NA,TRBV18,TRBJ2-5,CASSSSQETQYF,TGTGCCAGCTCATCGTCCCAAGAGACCCAGTACTTC
NA,TRBV5-8,TRBJ2-3,CASSLAVPGAQYF,TGTGCCAGCAGCTTGGCCGTCCCGGGGGCGCAGTATTTT
NA,TRBV2,TRBJ2-5,CASSEAGRETQYF,TGTGCCAGCAGTGAGGCAGGGCGGGAGACCCAGTACTTC
NA,TRBV5-6,TRBJ1-5,CASSLRGSGSNQPQHF,TGTGCCAGCAGCCTCAGGGGAAGTGGGAGCAATCAGCCCCAGCATTTT
TRBD1,TRBV29-1,TRBJ1-2,CSVSTGTGDGYTF,TGCAGCGTCTCTACCGGGACAGGGGATGGCTACACCTTC
NA,TRBV7-2,TRBJ1-5,CASSLGRVGQPQHF,TGTGCCAGCAGCTTAGGCAGGGTTGGGCAGCCCCAGCATTTT
NA,TRBV28,TRBJ2-7,CASSPPGTHEQYF,TGTGCCAGCAGTCCGCCCGGGACACACGAGCAGTACTTC
TRBD2,TRBV7-9,TRBJ2-7,CASSLATSGRGEQYF,TGTGCCAGCAGCTTGGCGACTAGCGGGAGAGGCGAGCAGTACTTC
NA,TRBV11-2,TRBJ1-2,CASTGRSPIDRLTTYGYTF,TGTGCCAGCACCGGGCGATCGCCCATCGACAGGTTAACGACCTATGGCTACACCTTC
TRBD1,TRBV2,TRBJ2-7,CASSATRTGGMNEQYF,TGTGCCAGCAGTGCCACCCGGACAGGGGGCATGAACGAGCAGTACTTC
NA,TRBV28,TRBJ2-7,CASSPKQSTSYEQYF,TGTGCCAGCAGCCCCAAACAGAGTACCTCCTACGAGCAGTACTTC
TRBD1,TRBV5-8,TRBJ1-1,CASSTGTVGRTEAFF,TGTGCCAGCAGCACCGGGACAGTGGGGAGGACTGAAGCTTTCTTT
NA,TRBV4-1,TRBJ2-7,CASSQDLAQAREQYF,TGCGCCAGCAGCCAAGATCTAGCCCAAGCGCGCGAGCAGTACTTC
TRBD1,TRBV5-1,TRBJ2-5,CASSPGTGGLGETQYF,TGCGCCAGCAGCCCCGGGACAGGGGGCCTTGGGGAGACCCAGTACTTC